The rows below give T cell receptor beta chains drawn from one sample of a study of blood T cell repertoires in COVID-19. The assay was immunoSEQ multiplex PCR, and TCRdb's table has in-frame clones only and misses some. The sample yields about 210,000 clones, 70% to 90% seen once. Source material: PBMCs or T cells enriched from blood (not recorded which). The receptors come from a young man who had recovered from COVID-19. CDR3s include the opening cysteine and the closing phenylalanine or tryptophan. A D gene is named only where the DNA matches it firmly.

j_call	d_call	v_call	cdr3_nt	cdr3_aa
TRBJ2-1	NA	TRBV25-1	TGTGCCAGCAGTGAGTCTTCCTACCTGAATGAGCAGTTCTTC	CASSESSYLNEQFF
TRBJ2-3	NA	TRBV19	TGTGCCAGTAGTCTTTTTGGGGTCGTGGGGGCCTCCAGCACAGATACGCAGTATTTT	CASSLFGVVGASSTDTQYF
TRBJ1-3	NA	TRBV6-5	TGTGCCAGCAGTTCTGACAGGTCTTCTGGAAACACCATATATTTT	CASSSDRSSGNTIYF
TRBJ2-3	TRBD1	TRBV2	TGTGCCAGCAGTGTACAGGGGACGAGCACAGATACGCAGTATTTT	CASSVQGTSTDTQYF
TRBJ2-2	NA	TRBV15	TGTGCCACCAGAAGGGATTTGGGCGGACTGAACACCCGGGAGCTGTTTTTT	CATRRDLGGLNTRELFF
TRBJ1-2	NA	TRBV2	TGTGCCAGCAGTGAAGTGGGAGCGAGTGGAGGCTACACCTTC	CASSEVGASGGYTF
TRBJ2-7	TRBD2	TRBV11-2	TGTGCCAGCAGCCGGGGGGGCAGCTCCTACGAGCAGTACTTC	CASSRGGSSYEQYF
TRBJ2-5	TRBD1	TRBV11-2	TGTGCCAGCAGGGGGACACAGGGGGCTGGGGAGACCCAGTACTTC	CASRGTQGAGETQYF
TRBJ1-6	TRBD1	TRBV30	TGTGCCTGGTCGACAGGGGGCGCGAGTAATTCACCCCTCCACTTT	CAWSTGGASNSPLHF
TRBJ1-2	NA	TRBV5-4	TGTGCCAGCAGCGGCGTCCAGGGAATAAACTATGGCTACACCTTC	CASSGVQGINYGYTF